This T cell receptor beta chain originates from a study of blood T cells in healthy people across ages. This clonotype was recorded many times. Through a sample-barcoded 5' primer and a J-beta primer mix, a second PCR was run for roughly 6 to 11 cycles. TCRdb re-analysed the 5' RACE reads in MiXCR, keeping a single row per CDR3 protein. The sample has roughly 1,500,000 distinct CDR3 sequences, about 35% seen once. The source is a woman in her 30s in good health. The sequencing sample was made of blood.

CDR3: CASSPMWGANTEAFF. CDR3 DNA: TGTGCCAGCAGCCCTATGTGGGGGGCGAACACTGAAGCTTTCTTT. V and J are TRBV7-2 and TRBJ1-1; possible D gene TRBD1, 6 bases. Trimming removed 5 bases at V and 1 base at J, with 14 bases between. The CDR3 extends over 15 amino acids. Per the germline V gene, CDR1 is SGHTA and CDR2 is FQGNSA.